This T cell receptor (beta chain) comes out of a study of T cells in Graves' hyperthyroidism and ophthalmopathy. Only a few counts were recorded for this clonotype. Graves' hyperthyroidism without ophthalmopathy progression within 18 months was termed stable. The TCR beta CDR3 regions underwent amplification using RNA transcripts as the source. In the first-round RT-PCR of the TCR CDR3, the HTBI primer set was used. Each CDR3 protein gets one entry after TCRdb re-called the multiplex PCR reads with MiXCR. The repertoire holds about 590,000 distinct CDR3 sequences, with 15% to 18% as singletons. Per germline, CDR1 KGHSH and CDR2 LQKENI. Trimming took 3 bases from V and 2 from J, leaving 14 bases between them. The CDR3 contains 16 residues.

Material: blood. V gene TRBV18 combines with J gene TRBJ1-3; D call uncertain. The receptor was isolated from a woman aged 25 to 39 with Graves' hyperthyroidism. Here the CDR3 reads CASSPNPAEAGNTIYF. CDR3 in DNA: TGTGCCAGCTCACCGAACCCCGCCGAGGCTGGAAACACCATATATTTT.